Sequencing of this TCR beta chain was carried out in a study of T cell responses to AZD1222 COVID-19 vaccine. Study conclusions and caveats: AZD1222 recipients seropositive at baseline numbered only 5 to 7. CD4 TCRs associated with vaccination spanned spike, dominating at 160-218 and 743-854. Every sample of the repertoires postdated the peak T cell response. Females outnumbered males among donors, who were mostly white British; clonal diversity was possibly underestimated.

The count of this clone is one. Its matching antigen is unknown. V lost 6 bases and J lost 2, with 11 bases in between. The CDR3 consists of 13 residues. The germline V gene encodes CDR1 KGHSH and CDR2 LQKENI. Clones were read by immunoSEQ multiplex PCR, and TCRdb kept only the in-frame ones, dropping some. The sample lists some 150,000 clones; approximately 91% were seen once. The J gene is TRBJ2-7, the V gene TRBV18; D not certain. The specimen was peripheral blood, collected 28 days after the second dose of the MenACWY control vaccine. The sequence came from an adult who received the MenACWY meningococcal vaccine as a control. CDR3 DNA sequence: TGTGCCAGCTCGCCCACAACCACCTACGAGCAGTACTTC. Residues: CASSPTTTYEQYF.